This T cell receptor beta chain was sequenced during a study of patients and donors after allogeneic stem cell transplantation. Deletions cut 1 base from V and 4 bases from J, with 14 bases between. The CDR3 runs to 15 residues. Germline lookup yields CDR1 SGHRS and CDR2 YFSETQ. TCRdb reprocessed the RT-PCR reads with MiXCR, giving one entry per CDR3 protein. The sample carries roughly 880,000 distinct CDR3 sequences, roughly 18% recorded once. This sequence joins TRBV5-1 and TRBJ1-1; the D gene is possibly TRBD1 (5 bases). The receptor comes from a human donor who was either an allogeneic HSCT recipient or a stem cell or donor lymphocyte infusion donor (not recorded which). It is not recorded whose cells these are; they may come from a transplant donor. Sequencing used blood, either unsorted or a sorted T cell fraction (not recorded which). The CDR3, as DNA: TGCGCCAGCAGCTTGTTAAGCAGGGCGGGCACTGAAGCTTTCTTT. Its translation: CASSLLSRAGTEAFF.